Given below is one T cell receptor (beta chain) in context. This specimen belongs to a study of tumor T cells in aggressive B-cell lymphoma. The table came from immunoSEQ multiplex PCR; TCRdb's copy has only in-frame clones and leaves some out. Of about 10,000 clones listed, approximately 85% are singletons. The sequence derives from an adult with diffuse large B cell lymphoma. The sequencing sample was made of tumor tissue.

For the CDR3, the DNA is TGTGCCAGCAGGCGGGGACTTACCACAGATACGCAGTATTTT. This gives the protein CASRRGLTTDTQYF. This sequence joins TRBV7-2 and TRBJ2-3, with D possibly TRBD2 on 6 matching bases. Looked up from germline, CDR1 is SGHTA and CDR2 is FQGNSA. V was trimmed by 6 bases and J by 2 bases, leaving 12 bases between them. The length of the CDR3 is 14 residues.